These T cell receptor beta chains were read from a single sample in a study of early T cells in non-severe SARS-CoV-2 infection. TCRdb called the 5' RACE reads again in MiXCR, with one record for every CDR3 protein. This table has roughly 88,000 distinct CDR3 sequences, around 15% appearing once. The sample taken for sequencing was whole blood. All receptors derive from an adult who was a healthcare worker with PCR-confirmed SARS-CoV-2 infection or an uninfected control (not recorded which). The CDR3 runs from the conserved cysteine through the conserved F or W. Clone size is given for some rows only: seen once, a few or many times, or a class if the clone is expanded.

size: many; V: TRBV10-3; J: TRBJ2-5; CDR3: CAIAGGDQETQYF
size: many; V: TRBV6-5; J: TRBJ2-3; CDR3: CASSFTGGRVTDTQYF
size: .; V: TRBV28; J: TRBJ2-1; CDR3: CASRGLAASSYNEQFF
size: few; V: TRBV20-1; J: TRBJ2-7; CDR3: CSAIRTSGGQSYEQYF
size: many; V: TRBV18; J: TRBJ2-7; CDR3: CASSPTRMGQSAEYF
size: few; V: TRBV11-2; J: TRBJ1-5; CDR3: CASSPSTGSNQPQHF
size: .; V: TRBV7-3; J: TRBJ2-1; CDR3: CASSPPGTGRNEQFF
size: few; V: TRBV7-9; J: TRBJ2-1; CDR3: CASSLEGRANEQFF
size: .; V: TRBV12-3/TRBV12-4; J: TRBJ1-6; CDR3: CASSFSPRGSPLHF
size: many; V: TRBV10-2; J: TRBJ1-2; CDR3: CASSFGYTF
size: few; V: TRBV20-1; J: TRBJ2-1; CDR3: CSAAAGGTYNEQFF
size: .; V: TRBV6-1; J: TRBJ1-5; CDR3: CASSSSGGGNQPQHF
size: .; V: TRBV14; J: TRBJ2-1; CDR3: CASSRITGAWRDRSYNEQFF
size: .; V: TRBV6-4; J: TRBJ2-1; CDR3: CASSDASRSYNEQFF
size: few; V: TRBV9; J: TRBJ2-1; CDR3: CASSVGTGQFF
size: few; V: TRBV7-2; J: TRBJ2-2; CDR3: CASSQTGYTGELFF
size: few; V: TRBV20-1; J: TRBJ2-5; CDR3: CSARRPGETQYF
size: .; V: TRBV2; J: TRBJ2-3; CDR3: CASRSRGASHTQYF
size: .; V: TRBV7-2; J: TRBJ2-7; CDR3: CASSSRGGTTYYEQYF
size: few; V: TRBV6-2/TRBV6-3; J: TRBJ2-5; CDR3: CASSRQGAETQYF
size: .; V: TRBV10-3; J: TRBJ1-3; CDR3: CAIRGASGNTIYF
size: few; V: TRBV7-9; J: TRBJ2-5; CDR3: CASSLALLRGWWQETQYF
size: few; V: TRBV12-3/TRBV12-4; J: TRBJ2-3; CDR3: CAIGPGGSTDTQYF
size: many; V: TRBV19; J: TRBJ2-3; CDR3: CASSPRTGVGTDTQYF
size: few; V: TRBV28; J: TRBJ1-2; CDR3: CASYEGHLSYGYTF
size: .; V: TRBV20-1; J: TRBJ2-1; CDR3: CSARADNEQFF
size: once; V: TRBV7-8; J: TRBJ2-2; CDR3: CASSRDTNTGELFF
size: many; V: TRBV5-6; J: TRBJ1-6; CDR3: CASSLAGYNSPLHF
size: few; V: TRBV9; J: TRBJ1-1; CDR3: CASSISGTGQEAFF
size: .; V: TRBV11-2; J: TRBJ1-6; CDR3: CASSLDYSPLHF
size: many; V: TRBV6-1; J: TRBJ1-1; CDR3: CASRDSMNTEAFF
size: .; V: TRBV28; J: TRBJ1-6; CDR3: CASSFGRESSPLHF